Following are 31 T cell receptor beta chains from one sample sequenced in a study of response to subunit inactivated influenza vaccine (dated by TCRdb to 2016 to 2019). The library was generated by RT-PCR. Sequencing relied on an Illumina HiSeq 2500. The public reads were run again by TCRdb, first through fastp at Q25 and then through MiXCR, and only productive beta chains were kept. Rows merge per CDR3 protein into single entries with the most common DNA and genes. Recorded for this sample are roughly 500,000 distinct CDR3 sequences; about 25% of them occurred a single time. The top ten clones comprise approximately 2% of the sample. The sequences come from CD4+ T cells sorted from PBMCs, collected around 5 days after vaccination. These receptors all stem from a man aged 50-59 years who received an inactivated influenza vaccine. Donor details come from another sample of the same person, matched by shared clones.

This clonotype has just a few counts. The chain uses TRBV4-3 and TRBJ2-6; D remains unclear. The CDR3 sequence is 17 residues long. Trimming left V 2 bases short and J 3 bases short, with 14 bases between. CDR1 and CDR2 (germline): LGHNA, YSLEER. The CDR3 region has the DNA TGCGCCAGCAGCCAAAATCTCGTGGGGTTTGGGGCCAACGTCCTGACTTTC. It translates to CASSQNLVGFGANVLTF.

In DNA form, the CDR3 reads TGCAGTGCTGGGAGAGTAGCGGGAGGGAAGGGCACAGATACGCAGTATTTT. Translating gives CSAGRVAGGKGTDTQYF. The gene calls are TRBV20-1 and TRBJ2-3; 11 nucleotides line up with TRBD2. Per the germline V gene, CDR1 is DFQATT and CDR2 is SNEGSKA (reference sequence). This CDR3 has 17 residues. The V segment lost 5 bases and the J segment 1 base; nucleotides outside the gene matches: 11.

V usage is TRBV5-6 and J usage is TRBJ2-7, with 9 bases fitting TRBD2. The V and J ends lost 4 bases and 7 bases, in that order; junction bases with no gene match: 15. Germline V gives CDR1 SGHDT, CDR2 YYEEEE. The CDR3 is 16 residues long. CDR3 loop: CASSQKHSGGEGEQYF. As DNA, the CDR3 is TGTGCCAGCAGCCAGAAGCATAGCGGGGGCGAGGGGGAGCAGTACTTC.

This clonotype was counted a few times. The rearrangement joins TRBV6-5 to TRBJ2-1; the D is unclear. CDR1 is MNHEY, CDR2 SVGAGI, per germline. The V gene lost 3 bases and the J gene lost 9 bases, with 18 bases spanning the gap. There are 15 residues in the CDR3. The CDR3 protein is CASSYNRKAWGEQFF. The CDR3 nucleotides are TGTGCCAGCAGTTATAACCGGAAAGCATGGGGTGAGCAGTTCTTC.

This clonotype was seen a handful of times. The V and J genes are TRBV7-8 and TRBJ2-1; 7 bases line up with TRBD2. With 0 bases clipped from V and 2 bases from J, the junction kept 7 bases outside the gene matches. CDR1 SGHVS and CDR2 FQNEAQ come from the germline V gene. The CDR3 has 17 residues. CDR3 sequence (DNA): TGTGCCAGCAGCTTAGCGTGGCGGCTAGCGGCCTACAATGAGCAGTTCTTC. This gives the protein CASSLAWRLAAYNEQFF.

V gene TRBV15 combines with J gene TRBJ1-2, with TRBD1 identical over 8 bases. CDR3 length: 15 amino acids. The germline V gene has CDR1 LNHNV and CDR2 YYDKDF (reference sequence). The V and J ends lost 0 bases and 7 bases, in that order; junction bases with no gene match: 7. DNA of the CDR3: TGTGCCACCAGCAGAGATGTAGGACAGGGAATTGGCTACACCTTC. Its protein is CATSRDVGQGIGYTF.

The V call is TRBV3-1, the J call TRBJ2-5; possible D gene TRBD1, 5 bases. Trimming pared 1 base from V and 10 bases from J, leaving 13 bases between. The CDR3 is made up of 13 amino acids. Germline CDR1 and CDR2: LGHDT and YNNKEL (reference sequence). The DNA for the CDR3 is TGTGCCAGCAGCCAAGCCGCGGAAGGGGACCAGTACTTC. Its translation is CASSQAAEGDQYF.

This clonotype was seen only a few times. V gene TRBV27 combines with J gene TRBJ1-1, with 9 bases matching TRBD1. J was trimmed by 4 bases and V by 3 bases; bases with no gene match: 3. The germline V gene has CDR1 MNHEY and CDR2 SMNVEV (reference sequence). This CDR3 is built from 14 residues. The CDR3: CASSLTGGSTEAFF. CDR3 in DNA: TGTGCCAGCAGTTTGACAGGGGGGAGCACTGAAGCTTTCTTT.

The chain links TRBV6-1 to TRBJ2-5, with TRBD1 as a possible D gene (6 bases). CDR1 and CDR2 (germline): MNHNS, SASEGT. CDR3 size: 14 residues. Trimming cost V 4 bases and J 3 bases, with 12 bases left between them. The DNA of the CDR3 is TGTGCCAGCAGTGCAGGGGCCGGGGAAGAGACCCAGTACTTC. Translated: CASSAGAGEETQYF.

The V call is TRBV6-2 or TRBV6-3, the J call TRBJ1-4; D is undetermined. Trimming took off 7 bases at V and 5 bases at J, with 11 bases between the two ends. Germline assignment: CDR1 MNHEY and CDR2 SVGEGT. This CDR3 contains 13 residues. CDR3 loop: CASTSPRNEKLFF. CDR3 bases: TGTGCCAGCACCTCCCCGAGGAATGAAAAACTGTTTTTT.

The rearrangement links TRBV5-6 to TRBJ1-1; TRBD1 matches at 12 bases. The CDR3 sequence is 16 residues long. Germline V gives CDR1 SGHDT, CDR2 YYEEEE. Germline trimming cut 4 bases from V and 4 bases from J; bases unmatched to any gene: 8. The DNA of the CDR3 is TGTGCCAGCAGCCCTCGGGACAGGGGGCGCGGCACTGAAGCTTTCTTT. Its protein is CASSPRDRGRGTEAFF.

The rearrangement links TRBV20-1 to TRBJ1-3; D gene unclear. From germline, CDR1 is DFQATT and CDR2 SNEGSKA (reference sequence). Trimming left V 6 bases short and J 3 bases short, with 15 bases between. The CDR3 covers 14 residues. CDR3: CSAQTPGRGNTIYF. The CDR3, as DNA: TGCAGTGCCCAGACCCCAGGACGTGGAAACACCATATATTTT.

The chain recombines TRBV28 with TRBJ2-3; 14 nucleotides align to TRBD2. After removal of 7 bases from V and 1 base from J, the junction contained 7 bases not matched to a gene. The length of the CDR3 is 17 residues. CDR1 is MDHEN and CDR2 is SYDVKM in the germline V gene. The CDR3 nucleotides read TGTGCCAGCACTAAAGGGGGACTAGCGGGGGGCACAGATACGCAGTATTTT. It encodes CASTKGGLAGGTDTQYF.

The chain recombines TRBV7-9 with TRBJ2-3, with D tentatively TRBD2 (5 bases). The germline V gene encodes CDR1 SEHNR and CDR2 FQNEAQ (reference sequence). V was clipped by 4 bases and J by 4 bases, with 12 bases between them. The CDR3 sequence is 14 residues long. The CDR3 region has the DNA TGTGCCAGCAGCTCCACCGACTATTCAGATACGCAGTATTTT. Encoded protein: CASSSTDYSDTQYF.

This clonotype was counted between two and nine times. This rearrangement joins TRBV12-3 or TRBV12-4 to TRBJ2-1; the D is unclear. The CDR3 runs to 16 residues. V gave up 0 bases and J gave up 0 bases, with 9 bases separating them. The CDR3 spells CASSLAGSNSYNEQFF. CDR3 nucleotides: TGTGCCAGCAGTTTAGCGGGGTCCAACTCCTACAATGAGCAGTTCTTC.

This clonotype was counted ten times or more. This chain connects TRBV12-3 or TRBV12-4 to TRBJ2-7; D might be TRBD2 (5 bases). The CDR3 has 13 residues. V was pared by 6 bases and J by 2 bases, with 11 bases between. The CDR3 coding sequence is TGTGCCAGCAGGTCCGCCGGGGCCTACGAGCAGTACTTC. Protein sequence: CASRSAGAYEQYF.

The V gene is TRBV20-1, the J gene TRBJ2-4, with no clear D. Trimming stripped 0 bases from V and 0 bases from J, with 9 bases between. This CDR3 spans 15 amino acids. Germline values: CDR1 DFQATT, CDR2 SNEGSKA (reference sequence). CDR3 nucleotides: TGCAGTGCTAGAGATCCGCAAGAAGCCAAAAACATTCAGTACTTC. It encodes CSARDPQEAKNIQYF.

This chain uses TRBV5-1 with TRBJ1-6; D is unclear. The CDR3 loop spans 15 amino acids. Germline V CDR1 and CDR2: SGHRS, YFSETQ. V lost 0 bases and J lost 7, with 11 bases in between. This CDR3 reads CASSLDSMANSPLHF. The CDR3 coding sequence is TGCGCCAGCAGCTTGGACAGCATGGCGAATTCACCCCTCCACTTT.

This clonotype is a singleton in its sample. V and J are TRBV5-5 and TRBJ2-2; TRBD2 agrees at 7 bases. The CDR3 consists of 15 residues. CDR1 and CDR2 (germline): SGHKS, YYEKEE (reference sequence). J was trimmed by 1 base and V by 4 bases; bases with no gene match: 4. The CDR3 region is CASSISGMNTGELFF. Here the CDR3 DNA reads TGTGCCAGCAGCATAAGCGGGATGAACACCGGGGAGCTGTTTTTT.

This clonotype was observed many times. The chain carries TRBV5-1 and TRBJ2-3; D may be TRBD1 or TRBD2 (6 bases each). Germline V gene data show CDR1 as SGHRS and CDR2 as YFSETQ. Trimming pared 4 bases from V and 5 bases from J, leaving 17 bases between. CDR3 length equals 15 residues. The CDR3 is CASSEGGAGGDTQYF. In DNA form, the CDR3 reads TGCGCCAGCAGCGAGGGGGGTGCCGGTGGAGATACGCAGTATTTT.

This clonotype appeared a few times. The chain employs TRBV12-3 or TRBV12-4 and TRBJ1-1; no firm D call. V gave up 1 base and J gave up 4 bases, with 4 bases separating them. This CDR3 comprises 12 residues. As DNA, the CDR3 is TGTGCCAGCAGTTTAGTCCCCACTGAAGCTTTCTTT. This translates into CASSLVPTEAFF.

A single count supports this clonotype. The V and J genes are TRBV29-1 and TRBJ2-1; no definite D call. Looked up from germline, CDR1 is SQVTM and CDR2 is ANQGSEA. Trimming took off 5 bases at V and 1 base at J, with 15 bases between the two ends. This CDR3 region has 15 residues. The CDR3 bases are TGCAGCGTTTCAGTCTGGAAGAGGTCCTACAATGAGCAGTTCTTC. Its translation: CSVSVWKRSYNEQFF.

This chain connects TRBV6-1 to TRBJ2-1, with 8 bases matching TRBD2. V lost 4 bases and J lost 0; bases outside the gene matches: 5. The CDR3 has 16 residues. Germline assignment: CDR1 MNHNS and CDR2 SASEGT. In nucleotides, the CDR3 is TGTGCCAGCAGTGCCAGCGGGAGCGGCTCCTACAATGAGCAGTTCTTC. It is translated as CASSASGSGSYNEQFF.

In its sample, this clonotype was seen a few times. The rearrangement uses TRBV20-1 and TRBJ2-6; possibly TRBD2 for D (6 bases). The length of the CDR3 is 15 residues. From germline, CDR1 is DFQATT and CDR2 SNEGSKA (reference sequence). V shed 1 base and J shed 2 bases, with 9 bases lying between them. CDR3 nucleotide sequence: TGCAGTGCTAGAGTGACGGGAGCTGGGGCCAACGTCCTGACTTTC. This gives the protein CSARVTGAGANVLTF.

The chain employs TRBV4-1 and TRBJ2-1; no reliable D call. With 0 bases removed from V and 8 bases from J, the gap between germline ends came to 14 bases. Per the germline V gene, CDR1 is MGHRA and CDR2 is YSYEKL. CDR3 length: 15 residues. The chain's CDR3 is CASSQDVQYKDEQFF. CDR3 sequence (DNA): TGCGCCAGCAGCCAAGACGTACAGTATAAGGATGAGCAGTTCTTC.

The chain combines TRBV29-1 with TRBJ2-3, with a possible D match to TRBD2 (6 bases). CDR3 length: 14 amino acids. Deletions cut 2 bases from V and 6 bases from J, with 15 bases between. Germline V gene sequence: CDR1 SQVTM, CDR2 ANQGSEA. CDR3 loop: CSVETGAPGDTQYF. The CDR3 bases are TGCAGCGTTGAAACGGGAGCGCCCGGGGATACGCAGTATTTT.

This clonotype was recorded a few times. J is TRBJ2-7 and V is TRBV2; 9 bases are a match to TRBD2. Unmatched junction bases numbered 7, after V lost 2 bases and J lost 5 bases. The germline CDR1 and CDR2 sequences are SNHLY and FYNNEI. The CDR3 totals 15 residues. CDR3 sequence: CASSEIGLAGNEQYF. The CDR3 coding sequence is TGTGCCAGCAGTGAAATCGGTCTAGCGGGGAACGAGCAGTACTTC.

CDR3 bases: TGTGCCAGCAGTTTGAAGGGACAAGGCTCTGGGGCCAACGTCCTGACTTTC. It codes for CASSLKGQGSGANVLTF. This chain connects TRBV27 to TRBJ2-6, with D possibly being TRBD1 (6 bases). Per the germline V gene, CDR1 is MNHEY and CDR2 is SMNVEV (reference sequence). V was clipped by 3 bases and J by 0 bases, with 12 bases between them. This CDR3 has 17 residues.

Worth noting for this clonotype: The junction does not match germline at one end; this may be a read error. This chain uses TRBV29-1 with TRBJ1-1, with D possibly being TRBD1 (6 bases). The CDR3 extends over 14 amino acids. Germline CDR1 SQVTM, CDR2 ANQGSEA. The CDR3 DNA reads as TGCAGCGTCGAAGGCAGGGGATTGAGCACTGAAGCTTTCTTT. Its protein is CSVEGRGLSTEAFF.

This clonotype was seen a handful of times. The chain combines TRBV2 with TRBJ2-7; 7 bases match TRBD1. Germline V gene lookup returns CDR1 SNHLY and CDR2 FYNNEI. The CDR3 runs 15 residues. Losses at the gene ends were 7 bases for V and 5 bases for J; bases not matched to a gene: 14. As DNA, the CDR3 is TGTGCCAGCAAGAGGAGTGGGACAGTACTTCACGAGCAGTACTTC. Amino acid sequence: CASKRSGTVLHEQYF.

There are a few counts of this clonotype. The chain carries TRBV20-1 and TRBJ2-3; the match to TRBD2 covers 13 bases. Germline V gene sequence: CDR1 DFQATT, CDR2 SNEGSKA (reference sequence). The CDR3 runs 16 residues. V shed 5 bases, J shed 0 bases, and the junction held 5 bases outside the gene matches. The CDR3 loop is CSASTSGGFSTDTQYF. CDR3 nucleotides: TGCAGTGCTTCGACTAGCGGGGGGTTTAGCACAGATACGCAGTATTTT.